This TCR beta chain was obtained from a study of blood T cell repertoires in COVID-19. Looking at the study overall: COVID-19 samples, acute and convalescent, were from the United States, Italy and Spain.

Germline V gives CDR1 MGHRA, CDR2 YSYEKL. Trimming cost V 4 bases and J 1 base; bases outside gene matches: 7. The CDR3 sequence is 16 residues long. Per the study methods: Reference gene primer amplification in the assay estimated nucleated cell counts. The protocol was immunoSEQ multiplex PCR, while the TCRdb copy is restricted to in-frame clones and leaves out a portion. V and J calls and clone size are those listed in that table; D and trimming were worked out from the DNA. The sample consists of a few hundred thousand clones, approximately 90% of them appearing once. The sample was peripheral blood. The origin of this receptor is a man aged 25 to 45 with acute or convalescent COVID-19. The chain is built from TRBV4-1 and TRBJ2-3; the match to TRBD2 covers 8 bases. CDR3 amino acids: CASSPSGGRGTDTQYF. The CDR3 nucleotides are TGCGCCAGCAGCCCCAGCGGGGGCAGGGGCACAGATACGCAGTATTTT.